Each of the 10 T cell receptor beta chains below was sequenced from the same sample in a study of technical replicates of blood from several donors. Assay: immunoSEQ multiplex PCR; the TCRdb copy retains only in-frame clones and omits some. The sample holds just under 60,000 clones, roughly 95% seen once. The sample was PBMCs. The receptors shown here come from a human donor in good health. Some clones in this sample may be carry-over from other donors' samples.

The chain is built from TRBV15 and TRBJ2-6; 14 bases match TRBD2. Germline V lookup: CDR1 LNHNV, CDR2 YYDKDF (reference sequence). Trimming took 9 bases from V and 2 from J; bases not matched to a gene: 9. The CDR3 contains 18 residues. The CDR3 DNA sequence: TGTGCCACGCGAGGACTAGCGGGAGGAGAGGCTGGGGCCAACGTCCTGACTTTC. Amino acid sequence: CATRGLAGGEAGANVLTF.

The chain is built from TRBV7-6 and TRBJ2-3, with D perhaps TRBD2 (6 bases). Germline V gene data show CDR1 as SGHVS and CDR2 as FNYEAQ. The V end was cut by 9 bases, the J end by 0 bases, with 13 bases between. The CDR3 extends over 14 amino acids. The CDR3, as DNA: TGTGCCAGTGCGGCCGGGACTAGCACAGATACGCAGTATTTT. This sequence encodes CASAAGTSTDTQYF. The whole variable domain, remainder taken from reference TRBV7-6 and TRBJ2-3, is GAGVSQSPRYKVTKRGQDVALRCDPISGHVSLYWYRQALGQGPEFLTYFNYEAQQDKSGLPNDRFSAERPEGSISTLTIQRTEQRDSAMYRCASAAGTSTDTQYFGPGTRLTVL.

V gene TRBV28 combines with J gene TRBJ2-7; TRBD1 aligns across 7 bases. V was pared by 4 bases and J by 0 bases, with 6 bases of the junction left unmatched. The CDR3 runs 15 residues. CDR1 is MDHEN, CDR2 SYDVKM, per germline. The CDR3 DNA reads TGTGCCAGCAGTTCCCAGGGGGTGAGCTCCTACGAGCAGTACTTC. As protein: CASSSQGVSSYEQYF.

This rearrangement joins TRBV12-5 to TRBJ2-3, with a weak D call TRBD2 (5 bases). This CDR3 region has 18 residues. Germline loops: CDR1 LGHNT, CDR2 FRNRAP. Trimming removed 0 bases at V and 3 bases at J, with 19 bases between. The CDR3 nucleotides are TGTGCTAGTGGTTTGGTACGAGGAGCGGAGCCAATAACAGATACGCAGTATTTT. Its protein product is CASGLVRGAEPITDTQYF.

The rearrangement joins TRBV2 to TRBJ1-3; 9 nucleotides match TRBD1. The CDR3 spans 15 residues. The V gene's germline CDR1 is SNHLY and CDR2 FYNNEI. V dropped 6 bases and J dropped 0; count of bases not matched to a gene: 3. The CDR3, as DNA: TGTGCCAGCAGAGGACAGGGGTTCTCTGGAAACACCATATATTTT. Amino acid sequence: CASRGQGFSGNTIYF.

The rearrangement uses TRBV5-8 and TRBJ2-1; 10 nucleotides match TRBD2. Germline V lookup: CDR1 SGHTS, CDR2 YDEGEE. J lost 3 bases, V lost 4 bases, and 10 bases had no gene match. This CDR3 comprises 17 residues. CDR3 in DNA: TGTGCCAGCAGCAGGGTAGCGGGAGGAGGGGGCTACAATGAGCAGTTCTTC. Residues: CASSRVAGGGGYNEQFF.

V and J are TRBV6-5 and TRBJ1-1; the D is unclear. The V gene's germline CDR1 is MNHEY and CDR2 SVGAGI. Trimming stripped 0 bases from V and 2 bases from J, with 13 bases between. The CDR3 is 16 residues long. The DNA of the CDR3 is TGTGCCAGCAGTTACTCCGCAGGAACCGTCAACACTGAAGCTTTCTTT. Encoded protein: CASSYSAGTVNTEAFF.

The V call is TRBV7-2, the J call TRBJ1-1, with 10 bases lining up with TRBD1. Unmatched junction bases numbered 6, after V lost 5 bases and J lost 6 bases. The germline CDR1 and CDR2 sequences are SGHTA and FQGNSA. CDR3 length: 14 residues. CDR3 sequence reads: CASSVFGTGAEAFF. DNA for the CDR3: TGTGCCAGCAGCGTTTTTGGGACAGGGGCTGAAGCTTTCTTT.

The chain carries TRBV4-2 and TRBJ1-2; D is unresolved. Trimming took 0 bases from V and 4 from J, leaving 12 bases between them. The CDR3 spans 15 residues. Germline V lookup: CDR1 LGHNA, CDR2 YNFKEQ. CDR3 sequence: CASSQEDGSGYGYTF. DNA for the CDR3: TGTGCCAGCAGCCAAGAGGATGGTTCGGGCTATGGCTACACCTTC.

The chain combines TRBV18 with TRBJ1-2, with D possibly being TRBD1 (5 bases). Per germline, CDR1 KGHSH and CDR2 LQKENI. The V end lost 4 bases, the J end lost 2 bases, and 11 bases lay between the germline ends. The CDR3 contains 14 residues. The CDR3 loop is CASSQSDRNYGYTF. CDR3 bases: TGTGCCAGCTCACAAAGTGACAGAAACTATGGCTACACCTTC. Variable domain in full (rest from reference TRBV18 and TRBJ1-2): NAGVMQNPRHLVRRRGQEARLRCSPMKGHSHVYWYRQLPEEGLKFMVYLQKENIIDESGMPKERFSAEFPKEGPSILRIQQVVRGDSAAYFCASSQSDRNYGYTFGSGTRLTVV.